The present T cell receptor (beta chain) was sequenced within a study of identical twins. In the case of this clonotype: Its specificity is not known.

MiXCR was run by TCRdb on the 5' RACE reads, yielding one entry per CDR3 protein. The sample consists of about 720,000 distinct CDR3 sequences, about 9.4% of them appearing once. This CDR3 is built from 13 residues. The V gene lost 2 bases and the J gene lost 5 bases, with 11 bases spanning the gap. Germline CDR1 and CDR2: DFQATT and SNEGSKA (reference sequence). Study outcomes and limitations: Some out-of-frame alpha sequences were shared by twins, and these showed excess low generation probability. Insertions were reduced in abundant cord blood beta clonotypes but not in memory repertoires. Conclusions were drawn cross-sectionally by statistical analysis, without following the same donors.

These data were also filed under a second study, of yellow fever vaccine responses in identical twins.

This clonotype was obtained from a woman under 30 in good health. What was sequenced was PBMCs. The chain combines TRBV20-1 with TRBJ2-3; no clear D gene. The CDR3 loop is CSARSQVRDTQYF. The CDR3 DNA reads TGCAGTGCTAGAAGTCAGGTTAGAGATACGCAGTATTTT.